These 22 T cell receptor beta chains originate from one sample sequenced in a study of blood T cell repertoires in COVID-19. Clones were read by immunoSEQ multiplex PCR, and TCRdb kept only the in-frame ones, dropping some. Of roughly 250,000 clones in the sample, roughly three quarters were seen once. The sample was peripheral blood. These receptors all stem from a woman aged 40 to 55 with active or convalescent COVID-19.

The CDR3 coding sequence is TGTGCCAGCTCAATGGCCGGGACAGGGGCCAGGAGTGAGCAGTTCTTC. This sequence encodes CASSMAGTGARSEQFF. This chain connects TRBV18 to TRBJ2-1, with TRBD1 matching 10 bases. The junction had 13 bases not matched to a gene; V was cut back by 5 bases and J by 9 bases. Germline V gene data show CDR1 as KGHSH and CDR2 as LQKENI. CDR3 length: 16 amino acids. Full variable domain (outside the CDR3, taken from reference TRBV18 and TRBJ2-1): NAGVMQNPRHLVRRRGQEARLRCSPMKGHSHVYWYRQLPEEGLKFMVYLQKENIIDESGMPKERFSAEFPKEGPSILRIQQVVRGDSAAYFCASSMAGTGARSEQFFGPGTRLTVL.

The chain carries TRBV18 and TRBJ1-1, with 11 bases matching TRBD1. The CDR3 is 17 residues long. The germline gives CDR1 KGHSH, CDR2 LQKENI. Losses at the gene ends were 3 bases for V and 3 bases for J; bases not matched to a gene: 9. The chain's CDR3 is CASSPRTGGIGDTEAFF. CDR3 sequence (DNA): TGTGCCAGCTCACCCCGGACAGGGGGCATCGGGGACACTGAAGCTTTCTTT. Based on the CDR3 plus reference TRBV18 and TRBJ1-1, the full variable domain is NAGVMQNPRHLVRRRGQEARLRCSPMKGHSHVYWYRQLPEEGLKFMVYLQKENIIDESGMPKERFSAEFPKEGPSILRIQQVVRGDSAAYFCASSPRTGGIGDTEAFFGQGTRLTVV.

The rearrangement joins TRBV11-1 to TRBJ2-7, with a possible D match to TRBD1 (5 bases). V shed 2 bases and J shed 6 bases, with 11 bases lying between them. From germline, CDR1 is SGHAT and CDR2 FQDESV (reference sequence). The CDR3 loop spans 13 amino acids. The CDR3 is CASSLQGHSEQYF. The CDR3 DNA follows: TGTGCCAGCAGCTTACAGGGCCACAGCGAGCAGTACTTC.

V usage is TRBV11-2 and J usage is TRBJ2-5; 7 nucleotides line up with TRBD1. This CDR3 region has 16 residues. V gave up 2 bases and J gave up 4 bases; unmatched junction bases: 10. Germline V lookup: CDR1 SGHAT, CDR2 FQNNGV. The CDR3 region is CASSLSRASGGETQYF. The CDR3 DNA is TGTGCCAGCAGCTTATCGCGCGCGTCAGGGGGAGAGACCCAGTACTTC.

The chain carries TRBV6-1 and TRBJ1-2; 7 bases align to TRBD1. V lost 0 bases and J lost 4; bases outside the gene matches: 8. The CDR3 has 16 amino acids. Per germline, CDR1 MNHNS and CDR2 SASEGT. CDR3 bases: TGTGCCAGCAGTGAAGCCTCCGGGACAGCTGGCTATGGCTACACCTTC. Its protein is CASSEASGTAGYGYTF.

The chain links TRBV2 to TRBJ1-5, with D uncertain. The germline V gene has CDR1 SNHLY and CDR2 FYNNEI. Trimming took 7 bases from V and 3 from J, leaving 16 bases between them. The CDR3 is made up of 15 amino acids. The CDR3 is CASKQGGSLNQPQHF. The CDR3 DNA is TGTGCCAGCAAACAAGGCGGCTCTCTCAATCAGCCCCAGCATTTT.

The CDR3 reads CAAYGATGELFF. The CDR3, as DNA: TGTGCCGCCTATGGAGCCACCGGGGAGCTGTTTTTT. The J gene is TRBJ2-2, the V gene TRBV28; no clear D. This CDR3 has 12 amino acids. V dropped 11 bases and J dropped 4 bases, with 11 bases sitting between them. Germline CDR1 is MDHEN and CDR2 is SYDVKM.

The chain couples TRBV25-1 to TRBJ2-3; tentatively, D is TRBD1 (6 bases). Germline lookup yields CDR1 MGHDK and CDR2 SYGVNS. The V and J ends lost 10 bases and 1 base respectively, with 12 bases between them. This CDR3 has 13 residues. DNA for the CDR3: TGTGCCACCTCAGGGGCAGGCACAGATACGCAGTATTTT. Its translation is CATSGAGTDTQYF.

This clone occurred a few times. The chain couples TRBV27 to TRBJ1-1; 8 bases map to TRBD1. The CDR3 sequence is 17 residues long. Trimming cost V 2 bases and J 5 bases; bases outside gene matches: 13. Germline V lookup: CDR1 MNHEY, CDR2 SMNVEV (reference sequence). This chain's CDR3 is CASSLVHVTGDLTEAFF. In nucleotides, the CDR3 is TGTGCCAGCAGTTTAGTTCACGTGACAGGGGATTTAACTGAAGCTTTCTTT.

The CDR3 spells CASSQGPGAGNTIYF. The CDR3 bases are TGTGCCAGCAGCCAAGGTCCAGGGGCAGGAAACACCATATATTTT. V is TRBV7-2 and J is TRBJ1-3, with TRBD1 as a possible D gene (6 bases). V was pared by 5 bases and J by 4 bases, with 15 bases between. This CDR3 comprises 15 residues. The V gene's germline CDR1 is SGHTA and CDR2 FQGNSA.

This clone was seen once. The chain combines TRBV30 with TRBJ1-5, with D possibly TRBD1 on 6 matching bases. Per germline, CDR1 GTSNPN and CDR2 SVGIG (reference sequence). The CDR3 is 12 residues long. V dropped 7 bases and J dropped 4 bases, with 11 bases sitting between them. The CDR3 reads CALGQPNQPQHF. DNA of the CDR3: TGTGCCTTAGGACAGCCGAATCAGCCCCAGCATTTT.

Comment on this clone: The identical CDR3 is also encoded by other nucleotide sequences in the sample. The chain recombines TRBV6-6 with TRBJ1-2; a possible D gene is TRBD1 (5 bases). The CDR3 length is 14 residues. Between the trimmed V and J ends, which lost 2 bases and 0 bases, there was a span of 7 bases. Germline V gives CDR1 MNHNY, CDR2 SVGAGI (reference sequence). The CDR3 is CASSYGASNYGYTF. CDR3 DNA: TGTGCCAGCAGTTACGGGGCGTCTAACTATGGCTACACCTTC.

This CDR3 reads CASSLLGGRTEAFF. DNA of the CDR3: TGTGCCAGCAGCTTACTAGGGGGTAGGACTGAAGCTTTCTTT. V is TRBV7-8 and J is TRBJ1-1, with D possibly TRBD1 on 6 matching bases. CDR3 size: 14 residues. In germline, CDR1 is SGHVS, CDR2 FQNEAQ. Trimming removed 2 bases at V and 5 bases at J, with 12 bases between. The full variable domain, in which reference TRBV7-8 and TRBJ1-1 provide the parts outside the CDR3, is GAGVSQSPRYKVAKRGQDVALRCDPISGHVSLFWYQQALGQGPEFLTYFQNEAQLDKSGLPSDRFFAERPEGSVSTLKIQRTQQEDSAVYLCASSLLGGRTEAFFGQGTRLTVV.

The chain joins TRBV4-2 to TRBJ1-2; 9 nucleotides line up with TRBD1. The germline V gene has CDR1 LGHNA and CDR2 YNFKEQ. V gave up 0 bases and J gave up 4 bases; unmatched junction bases: 6. The CDR3 is made up of 16 amino acids. This CDR3 reads CASSQDWDRAIYGYTF. CDR3 nucleotides: TGTGCCAGCAGCCAAGATTGGGACAGGGCTATCTATGGCTACACCTTC.

J is TRBJ2-2 and V is TRBV7-3; D uncertain. Germline V gene data show CDR1 as SGHTA and CDR2 as FQGTGA. This CDR3 has 15 amino acids. Deletions cut 5 bases from V and 8 bases from J, with 18 bases between. The DNA of the CDR3 is TGTGCCAGCAGCCCATTGAGCTCAGCGAGGGGGGAGCTGTTTTTT. Amino acids: CASSPLSSARGELFF.

The chain uses TRBV3-1 (or the pseudogene TRBV3-2) and TRBJ1-4, with D possibly matching TRBD1 (5 bases). Germline CDR1 LGHDT, CDR2 YNNKEL (reference sequence). The CDR3 spans 14 residues. V lost 1 base and J 8 bases, leaving 11 bases between the germline ends. The CDR3 nucleotides are TGTGCCAGCAGCCAAGTCAGGGAAGGGGAAAAACTGTTTTTT. Its translation: CASSQVREGEKLFF.

This clone was detected only a few times. The rearrangement links TRBV10-3 to TRBJ1-2; no firm D call. The CDR3 has 15 residues. Germline V gene lookup returns CDR1 ENHRY and CDR2 SYGVKD. Trimming left V 3 bases short and J 5 bases short, with 16 bases between. The CDR3: CAISEYSRKKYGYTF. CDR3 in DNA: TGTGCCATCAGTGAATACAGTAGGAAGAAGTATGGCTACACCTTC.

V gene TRBV12-3 or TRBV12-4 combines with J gene TRBJ1-1, with unresolved D. CDR3 size: 10 residues. With 7 bases removed from V and 7 bases from J, the gap between germline ends came to 7 bases. CDR3 sequence: CASTPYEAFF. CDR3 DNA: TGTGCCAGCACCCCTTATGAAGCTTTCTTT.

J is TRBJ1-1 and V is TRBV9; D unresolved. Trimming removed 6 bases from V and 1 base from J, with 16 bases in between. Per germline, CDR1 SGDLS and CDR2 YYNGEE. The CDR3 consists of 15 residues. CDR3 nucleotide sequence: TGTGCCAGCACCCCGAGGGAGGAACAGAACACTGAAGCTTTCTTT. It encodes CASTPREEQNTEAFF.

The rearrangement joins TRBV28 to TRBJ1-2, with D possibly matching TRBD1 (6 bases). Germline V gives CDR1 MDHEN, CDR2 SYDVKM. V was cut by 1 base and J by 3 bases, with 15 bases left in between. There are 16 residues in the CDR3. The CDR3 coding sequence is TGTGCCAGCAGTTTATCCAGGGGTGGCATCTACTATGGCTACACCTTC. It yields the protein CASSLSRGGIYYGYTF.

V is TRBV5-1 and J is TRBJ1-4; TRBD1 is a possible D gene (5 bases). The CDR3 spans 14 residues. V was pared by 4 bases and J by 7 bases, with 14 bases between. Germline V lookup: CDR1 SGHRS, CDR2 YFSETQ. The CDR3 sequence is CASSVGTGGEKLFF. CDR3 coding DNA: TGCGCCAGCAGCGTCGGGACTGGGGGTGAAAAACTGTTTTTT.

This chain joins TRBV27 and TRBJ2-1; possible D gene TRBD1, 6 bases. The CDR3 totals 17 residues. Germline CDR1 is MNHEY and CDR2 is SMNVEV (reference sequence). Trimming removed 5 bases at V and 7 bases at J, with 24 bases between. CDR3 residues: CASSLDGQLAFGNEQFF. CDR3 in DNA: TGTGCCAGCAGTCTCGACGGACAGTTGGCCTTTGGGAATGAGCAGTTCTTC.